Following are 8 T cell receptor beta chains from one sample sequenced in a study of shared clonotypes between healthy human individuals. Data came from immunoSEQ multiplex PCR; TCRdb stores just in-frame clones and leaves some out. The table has hundreds of thousands of clones, around 95% seen once. Naive-designated CD8 cells lacked CD45RO, were positively enriched for CCR7, and omitted terminally differentiated effector memory CD45RA+ cells. Source material: naive CD8+ T cells sorted from blood. The receptors here all came from a woman aged 30 to 39 in good health.

V gene TRBV10-3 combines with J gene TRBJ2-3, with 9 bases aligning to TRBD1. The germline gives CDR1 ENHRY, CDR2 SYGVKD. The V and J ends lost 2 bases and 1 base, in that order; junction bases with no gene match: 4. This CDR3 has 16 residues. The CDR3 nucleotides read TGTGCCATCAGTGAGGGGGACAGGGAACGCACAGATACGCAGTATTTT. It codes for CAISEGDRERTDTQYF.

In nucleotides, the CDR3 is TGTGCCAGCAGCGTAGGGTTCGAGCAGTTCTTC. This translates into CASSVGFEQFF. J is TRBJ2-1 and V is TRBV9; D is unresolved. The CDR3 has 11 amino acids. Germline V gives CDR1 SGDLS, CDR2 YYNGEE. Trimming cost V 0 bases and J 10 bases, with 5 bases left between them.

This clone showed up just once. This chain connects TRBV6-5 to TRBJ1-5; D is undetermined. CDR3 length: 16 residues. Germline assignment: CDR1 MNHEY and CDR2 SVGAGI. Trimming took off 0 bases at V and 0 bases at J, with 9 bases between the two ends. DNA of the CDR3: TGTGCCAGCAGTTACTCGGTGGACCTTAGCAATCAGCCCCAGCATTTT. It is translated as CASSYSVDLSNQPQHF.

The chain recombines TRBV27 with TRBJ2-7, with D possibly TRBD2 on 5 matching bases. The V gene lost 5 bases and the J gene lost 3 bases, with 14 bases spanning the gap. The V gene's germline CDR1 is MNHEY and CDR2 SMNVEV (reference sequence). The length of the CDR3 is 14 residues. Written as DNA, the CDR3 is TGTGCCAGCAGTGTAGGAGGAACTCTCTACGAGCAGTACTTC. It codes for CASSVGGTLYEQYF.

The gene calls are TRBV13 and TRBJ2-7; the match to TRBD1 covers 8 bases. J gave up 5 bases and V 7 bases, and 10 bases lay outside the gene matches. Looked up from germline, CDR1 is PRHDT and CDR2 is FYEKMQ (reference sequence). The CDR3 is 14 amino acids. CDR3 sequence: CASTERTGLHEQYF. DNA for the CDR3: TGTGCCAGCACCGAAAGGACAGGGTTGCACGAGCAGTACTTC.

V is TRBV5-1 and J is TRBJ2-7; tentatively, D is TRBD2 (5 bases). Trimming took off 0 bases at V and 2 bases at J, with 9 bases between the two ends. The germline V gene has CDR1 SGHRS and CDR2 YFSETQ. The CDR3 covers 14 residues. DNA for the CDR3: TGCGCCAGCAGCTTGGGGGAGAGGACCTACGAGCAGTACTTC. Translating it yields CASSLGERTYEQYF.

CDR3 in amino acids: CAISETDLLAEGDYEQYF. The CDR3 DNA is TGTGCCATCAGTGAGACGGATCTACTAGCGGAAGGGGACTACGAGCAGTACTTC. The chain is built from TRBV10-3 and TRBJ2-7; 8 positions agree with TRBD2. CDR1 is ENHRY, CDR2 SYGVKD, per germline. After removal of 2 bases from V and 3 bases from J, the junction contained 15 bases not matched to a gene. The CDR3 has 18 amino acids.

The chain recombines TRBV27 with TRBJ2-5, with a possible D match to TRBD1 (5 bases). V shed 6 bases and J shed 1 base, with 9 bases lying between them. Per the germline V gene, CDR1 is MNHEY and CDR2 is SMNVEV (reference sequence). This CDR3 has 13 amino acids. CDR3 region: CASRPQGQETQYF. CDR3 coding DNA: TGTGCCAGCAGACCGCAGGGCCAAGAGACCCAGTACTTC.